Sequencing of this TCR beta chain was carried out in a study of TIL therapy for anti-PD-1-resistant metastatic lung cancer. Overall study: Most patients had lung adenocarcinoma. Tumors carried a median roughly 1.5 non-synonymous mutations per megabase.

Time point denoted: pre-treatment sample, taken before nivolumab and TIL therapy. The tumor samples were excised metastases, mostly pleural nodules or supraclavicular lymph nodes. Tumor harvest preceded PD-1/PD-L1 blockade, followed by nivolumab treatment. Sequencing used immunoSEQ v3. Data came from immunoSEQ multiplex PCR; TCRdb stores just in-frame clones and leaves some out. The sample contains more than 90,000 clones, roughly two thirds of which appear only once. Trimming took off 5 bases at V and 4 bases at J, with 14 bases between the two ends. Germline values: CDR1 SGHVS, CDR2 FQNEAQ. This CDR3 has 15 amino acids. Study conclusions and caveats: Many TIL product clones were absent from baseline tumor, suggesting clonal contraction.

This clone was counted once. Its cognate antigen is unknown. The sample consisted of tumor tissue, taken at baseline. The sequence was obtained from a person between 25 and 79 years old with non-small cell lung cancer. V usage is TRBV7-8 and J usage is TRBJ1-4; unclear D gene. CDR3 residues: CASSRNPDFNEKLFF. The CDR3 DNA reads TGTGCCAGCAGCCGCAACCCGGACTTTAATGAAAAACTGTTTTTT.